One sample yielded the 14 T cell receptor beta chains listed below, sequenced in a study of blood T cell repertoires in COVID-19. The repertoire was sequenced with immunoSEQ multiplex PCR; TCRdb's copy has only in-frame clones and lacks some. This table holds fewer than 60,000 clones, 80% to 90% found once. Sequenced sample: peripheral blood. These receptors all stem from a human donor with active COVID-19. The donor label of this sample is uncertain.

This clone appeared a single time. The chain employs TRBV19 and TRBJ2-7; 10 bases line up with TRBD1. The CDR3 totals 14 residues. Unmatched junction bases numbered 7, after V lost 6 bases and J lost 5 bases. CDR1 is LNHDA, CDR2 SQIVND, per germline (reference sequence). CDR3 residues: CASSRDRGFDEQYF. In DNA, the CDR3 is TGTGCCAGTAGCCGGGACAGGGGATTTGACGAGCAGTACTTC.

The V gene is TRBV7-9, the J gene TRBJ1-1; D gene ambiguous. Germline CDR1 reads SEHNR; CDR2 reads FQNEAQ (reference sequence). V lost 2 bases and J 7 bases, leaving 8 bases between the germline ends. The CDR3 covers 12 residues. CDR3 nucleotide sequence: TGTGCCAGCAGCTTACGTATCTATGAAGCTTTCTTT. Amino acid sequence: CASSLRIYEAFF.

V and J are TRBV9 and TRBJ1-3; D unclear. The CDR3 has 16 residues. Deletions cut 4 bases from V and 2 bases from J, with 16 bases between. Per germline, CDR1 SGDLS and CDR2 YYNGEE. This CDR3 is CASSLRGGRTGNTIYF. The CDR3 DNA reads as TGTGCCAGCAGCCTCCGGGGAGGGCGCACTGGAAACACCATATATTTT. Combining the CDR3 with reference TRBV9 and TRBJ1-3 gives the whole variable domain DSGVTQTPKHLITATGQRVTLRCSPRSGDLSVYWYQQSLDQGLQFLIQYYNGEERAKGNILERFSAQQFPDLHSELNLSSLELGDSALYFCASSLRGGRTGNTIYFGEGSWLTVV.

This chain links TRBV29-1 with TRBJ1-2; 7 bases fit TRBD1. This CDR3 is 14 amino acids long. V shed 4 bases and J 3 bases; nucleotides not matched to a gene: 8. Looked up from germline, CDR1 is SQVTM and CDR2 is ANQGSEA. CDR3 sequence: CSVAEITGDYGYTF. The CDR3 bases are TGCAGCGTTGCGGAAATAACAGGGGACTATGGCTACACCTTC.

DNA for the CDR3: TGTGCCACCAGCACGTGGGGGGAGGATGAAAAACTGTTTTTT. This encodes CATSTWGEDEKLFF. V usage is TRBV15 and J usage is TRBJ1-4; D is perhaps TRBD1 (5 bases). The germline V gene has CDR1 LNHNV and CDR2 YYDKDF (reference sequence). This CDR3 has 14 residues. V lost 4 bases to trimming and J lost 6 bases, with 12 bases between them.

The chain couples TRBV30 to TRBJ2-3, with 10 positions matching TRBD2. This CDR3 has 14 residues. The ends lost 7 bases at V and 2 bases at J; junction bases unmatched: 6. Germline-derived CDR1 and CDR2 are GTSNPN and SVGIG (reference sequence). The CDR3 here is CALSGLAVTDTQYF. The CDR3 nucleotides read TGTGCCTTGAGCGGACTAGCGGTCACAGATACGCAGTATTTT.

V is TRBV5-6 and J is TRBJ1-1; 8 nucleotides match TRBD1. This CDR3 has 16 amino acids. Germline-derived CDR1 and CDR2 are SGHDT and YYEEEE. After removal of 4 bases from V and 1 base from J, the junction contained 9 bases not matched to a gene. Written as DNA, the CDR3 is TGTGCCAGCAGCGATTGGACAGGGAGTAGGAACACTGAAGCTTTCTTT. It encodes CASSDWTGSRNTEAFF.

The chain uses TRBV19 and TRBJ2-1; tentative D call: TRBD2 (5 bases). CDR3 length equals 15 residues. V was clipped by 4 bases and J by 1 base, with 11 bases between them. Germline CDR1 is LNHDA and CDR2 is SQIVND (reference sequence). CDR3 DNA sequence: TGTGCCAGTAGTAGACCGGGAAGGTCCTACAATGAGCAGTTCTTC. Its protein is CASSRPGRSYNEQFF.

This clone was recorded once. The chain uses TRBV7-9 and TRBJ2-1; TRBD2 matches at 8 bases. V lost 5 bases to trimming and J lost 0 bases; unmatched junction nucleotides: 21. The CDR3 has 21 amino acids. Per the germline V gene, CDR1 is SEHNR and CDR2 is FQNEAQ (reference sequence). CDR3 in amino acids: CASSTAAGTRGFSGSYNEQFF. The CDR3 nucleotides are TGTGCCAGCAGCACAGCCGCGGGGACTAGAGGGTTTAGCGGCTCCTACAATGAGCAGTTCTTC.

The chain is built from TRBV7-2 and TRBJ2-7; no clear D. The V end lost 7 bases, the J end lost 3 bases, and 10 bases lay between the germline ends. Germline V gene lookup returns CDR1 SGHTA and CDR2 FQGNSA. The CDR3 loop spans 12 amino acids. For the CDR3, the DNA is TGTGCCAGCACCGGGTCCGGCTACGAGCAGTACTTC. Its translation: CASTGSGYEQYF.

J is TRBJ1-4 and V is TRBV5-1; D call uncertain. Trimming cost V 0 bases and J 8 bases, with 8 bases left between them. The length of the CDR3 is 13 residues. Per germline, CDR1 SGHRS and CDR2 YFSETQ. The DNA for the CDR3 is TGCGCCAGCAGCTTGGGATTAGAGGAAAAACTGTTTTTT. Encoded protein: CASSLGLEEKLFF.

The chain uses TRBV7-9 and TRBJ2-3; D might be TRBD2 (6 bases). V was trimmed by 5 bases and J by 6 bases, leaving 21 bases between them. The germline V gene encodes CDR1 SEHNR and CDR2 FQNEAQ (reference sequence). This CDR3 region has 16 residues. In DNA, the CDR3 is TGTGCCAGCAGCCCGGAAATCTCGGCGGGGTTCGATACGCAGTATTTT. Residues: CASSPEISAGFDTQYF. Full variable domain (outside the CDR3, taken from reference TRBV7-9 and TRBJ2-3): DTGVSQNPRHKITKRGQNVTFRCDPISEHNRLYWYRQTLGQGPEFLTYFQNEAQLEKSRLLSDRFSAERPKGSFSTLEIQRTEQGDSAMYLCASSPEISAGFDTQYFGPGTRLTVL.

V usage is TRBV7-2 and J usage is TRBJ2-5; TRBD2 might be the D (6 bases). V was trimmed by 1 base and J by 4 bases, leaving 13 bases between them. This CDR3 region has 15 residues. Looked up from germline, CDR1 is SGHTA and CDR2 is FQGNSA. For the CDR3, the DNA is TGTGCCAGCAGCTTAGGAACGGGAGCCCCAGAGACCCAGTACTTC. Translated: CASSLGTGAPETQYF.

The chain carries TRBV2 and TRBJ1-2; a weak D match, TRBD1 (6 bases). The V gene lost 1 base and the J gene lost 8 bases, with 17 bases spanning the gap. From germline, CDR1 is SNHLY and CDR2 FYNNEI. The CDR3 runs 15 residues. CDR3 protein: CASSEVRDTGRGYTF. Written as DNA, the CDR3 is TGTGCCAGCAGTGAAGTTCGGGACACCGGACGGGGCTACACCTTC.